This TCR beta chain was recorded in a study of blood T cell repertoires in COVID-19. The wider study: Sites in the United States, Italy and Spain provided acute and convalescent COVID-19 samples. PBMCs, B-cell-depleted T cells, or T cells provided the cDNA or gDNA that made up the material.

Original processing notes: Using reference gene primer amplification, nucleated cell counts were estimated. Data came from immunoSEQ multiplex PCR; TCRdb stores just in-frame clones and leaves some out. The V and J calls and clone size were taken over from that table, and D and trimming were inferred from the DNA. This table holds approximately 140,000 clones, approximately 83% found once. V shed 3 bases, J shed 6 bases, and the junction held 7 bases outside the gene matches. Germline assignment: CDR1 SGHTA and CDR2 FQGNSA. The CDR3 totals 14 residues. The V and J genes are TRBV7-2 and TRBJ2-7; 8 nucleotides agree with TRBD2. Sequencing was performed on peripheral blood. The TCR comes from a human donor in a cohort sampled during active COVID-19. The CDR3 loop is CASSFQSGRSEQYF. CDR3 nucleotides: TGTGCCAGCAGCTTCCAGAGCGGGAGATCCGAGCAGTACTTC.